Here is one T cell receptor (beta chain) with its context. The data belong to a study of neoadjuvant nivolumab and ipilimumab in lung cancer. Trimming cost V 3 bases and J 2 bases; bases outside gene matches: 10. The CDR3 covers 17 residues. Germline V CDR1 and CDR2: SGHDT, YYEEEE. Repertoires were generated with immunoSEQ multiplex PCR, while TCRdb's copy carries only in-frame clones and drops some. This repertoire shows over 25,000 clones, around 80% found once; its top ten account for roughly 6.1%. The receptor was isolated from an adult with non-small cell lung cancer. The chain recombines TRBV5-6 with TRBJ2-3, with TRBD2 identical over 9 bases. The sequences come from peripheral blood, collected before neoadjuvant nivolumab, alone or with ipilimumab. The CDR3 region is CASSSTRAGGYTDTQYF. The CDR3 nucleotides are TGTGCCAGCAGCTCAACGCGAGCGGGGGGATACACAGATACGCAGTATTTT.